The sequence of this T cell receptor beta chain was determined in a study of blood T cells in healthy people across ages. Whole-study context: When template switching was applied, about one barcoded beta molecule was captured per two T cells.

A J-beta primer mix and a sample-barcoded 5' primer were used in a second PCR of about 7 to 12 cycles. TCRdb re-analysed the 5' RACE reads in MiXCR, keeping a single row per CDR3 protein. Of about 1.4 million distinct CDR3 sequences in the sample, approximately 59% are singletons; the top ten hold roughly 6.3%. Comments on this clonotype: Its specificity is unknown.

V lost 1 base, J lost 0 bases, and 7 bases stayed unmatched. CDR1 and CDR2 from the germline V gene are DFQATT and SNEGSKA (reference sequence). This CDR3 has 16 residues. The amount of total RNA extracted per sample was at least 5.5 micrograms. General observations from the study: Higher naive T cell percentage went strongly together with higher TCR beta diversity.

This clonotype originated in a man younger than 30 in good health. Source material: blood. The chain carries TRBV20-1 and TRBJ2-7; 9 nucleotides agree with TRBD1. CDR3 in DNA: TGCAGTGCTAGAGGCCGGGGACAGGGAACCTCCTACGAGCAGTACTTC. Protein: CSARGRGQGTSYEQYF.